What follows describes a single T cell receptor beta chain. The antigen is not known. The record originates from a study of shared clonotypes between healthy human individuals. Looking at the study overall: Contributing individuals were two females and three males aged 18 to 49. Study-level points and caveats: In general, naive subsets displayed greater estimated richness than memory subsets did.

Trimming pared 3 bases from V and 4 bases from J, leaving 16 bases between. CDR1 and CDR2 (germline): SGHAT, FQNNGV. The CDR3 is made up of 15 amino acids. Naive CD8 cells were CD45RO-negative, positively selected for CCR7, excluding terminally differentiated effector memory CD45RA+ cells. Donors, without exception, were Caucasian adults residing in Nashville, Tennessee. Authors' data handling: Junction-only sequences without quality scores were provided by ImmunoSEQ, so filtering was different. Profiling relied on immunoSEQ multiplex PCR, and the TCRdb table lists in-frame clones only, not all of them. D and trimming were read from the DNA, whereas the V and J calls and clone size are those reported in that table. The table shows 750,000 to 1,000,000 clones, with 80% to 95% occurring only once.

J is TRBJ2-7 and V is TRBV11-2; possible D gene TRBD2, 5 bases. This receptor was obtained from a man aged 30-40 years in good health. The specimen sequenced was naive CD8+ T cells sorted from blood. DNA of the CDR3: TGTGCCAGCAGCTTTCTCCTAGCCTCTTCGTACGAGCAGTACTTC. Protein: CASSFLLASSYEQYF.